This is a list of T cell receptor beta chains from one sample in a study of T cell responses to AZD1222 COVID-19 vaccine. Profiled with immunoSEQ multiplex PCR; TCRdb holds only in-frame clones, not every one. The sample lists 200,000 or so clones, over 80% occurring once. The sequencing here drew on peripheral blood, taken on day 0 of AZD1222 vaccination. The receptor source for this set is an adult in good health. The conserved cysteine and the conserved F or W are not part of the CDR3 here. Each record gives: D gene, V gene, J gene, CDR3 protein. A D gene is named only where the DNA matches it firmly.

TRBD1	TRBV28	TRBJ1-1	ASSPQTGRATEAF
.	TRBV30	TRBJ2-2	AWKRGRENTGELF
.	TRBV6-5	TRBJ2-7	ASSYQGGRSYEQY
.	TRBV10-1	TRBJ2-5	ASSVGYQETQY
.	TRBV18	TRBJ2-2	ASSPPGAENTGELF
.	TRBV7-3	TRBJ2-2	ASSLTQYNTGELF
.	TRBV28	TRBJ1-2	ASRPYGGKDYYGYT
.	TRBV10-3	TRBJ1-4	AISGQAGEKLF
.	TRBV7-6	TRBJ2-5	ASSLAQGLQETQY
TRBD2	TRBV7-2	TRBJ2-7	ASSLARGTNINEQY
.	TRBV28	TRBJ2-6	ASTAQGTPSGANVLT
.	TRBV7-6	TRBJ1-3	ASSLGRGDTYSGNTIY
.	TRBV2	TRBJ1-5	ASKPREGNNQPQH
TRBD1	TRBV9	TRBJ1-1	ASSAHPRQGANTEAF
.	TRBV6-5	TRBJ1-2	ASRRDGDYGYT
.	TRBV4-2	TRBJ1-1	ASSQSDGPKTEAF
TRBD1	TRBV28	TRBJ1-2	ASSPPGQYPYGYT
TRBD2	TRBV4-3	TRBJ2-1	ASSQRGTSGSRDEQF
.	TRBV7-9	TRBJ1-2	ASSLTFWDRS
TRBD1	TRBV10-3	TRBJ1-2	AIRGGTGVADGYT
TRBD1	TRBV14	TRBJ1-4	ASSQNRGGPEKLF
.	TRBV7-3	TRBJ1-1	ASSSQGNTEAF
.	TRBV28	TRBJ1-1	ASSLGHMNTEAF
TRBD1	TRBV28	TRBJ2-7	ASRTPGQGALDEQY
.	TRBV6-5	TRBJ2-4	ASSWDSGNIQY
.	TRBV28	TRBJ1-2	ASGPRLGRGYT
.	TRBV20-1	TRBJ1-2	SARAEGGYT
TRBD2	TRBV11-2	TRBJ2-1	ASSLGRTRGDEQF
.	TRBV27	TRBJ2-7	ASKGDTYEQY
TRBD1	TRBV5-1	TRBJ1-4	ASSLVQGATNEKLF
TRBD1	TRBV28	TRBJ1-2	ASSFGQGVYGYT
.	TRBV7-3	TRBJ2-3	ASSFRGSPDTQY
.	TRBV18	TRBJ2-7	ASSSTSANSYEQY
.	TRBV11-2	TRBJ1-3	ASSLIGNTIY
.	TRBV27	TRBJ1-5	ASGGGVNNQPQH
.	TRBV4-2	TRBJ1-5	ASSQDLNQPQH
.	TRBV7-9	TRBJ2-3	ASSLVLNSLTDTQY
TRBD2	TRBV3-1/TRBV3-2	TRBJ2-1	ASSPTPRLAGVFHEQF
TRBD1	TRBV28	TRBJ2-5	ASSPPLWTGVKGETQY
TRBD2	TRBV6-1	TRBJ2-1	ASSATGTSGYNEQF